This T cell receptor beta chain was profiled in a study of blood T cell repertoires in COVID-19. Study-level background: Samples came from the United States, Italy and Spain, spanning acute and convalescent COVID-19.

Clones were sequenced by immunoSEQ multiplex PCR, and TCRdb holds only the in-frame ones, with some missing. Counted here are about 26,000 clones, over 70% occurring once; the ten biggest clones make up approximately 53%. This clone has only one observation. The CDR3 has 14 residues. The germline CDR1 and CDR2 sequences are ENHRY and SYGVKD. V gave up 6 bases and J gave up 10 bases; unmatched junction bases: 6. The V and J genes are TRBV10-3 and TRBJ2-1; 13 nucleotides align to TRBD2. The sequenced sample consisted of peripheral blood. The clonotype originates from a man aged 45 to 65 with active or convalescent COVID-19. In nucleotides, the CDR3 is TGTGCCATCAGAACTAGCGGGAGGGCCAGGGAGCAGTTCTTC. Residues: CAIRTSGRAREQFF.